Listed below are T cell receptor beta chains from one sample, sequenced in a study of T cells in Graves' hyperthyroidism and ophthalmopathy. MiXCR, run by TCRdb on the multiplex PCR reads, gives a single entry per CDR3 protein. This table has about 720,000 distinct CDR3 sequences, approximately 18% appearing once. Material: blood. The receptors were gathered from a woman aged 50 to 60 with Graves' hyperthyroidism that later progressed to Graves' ophthalmopathy. CDR3s include the opening cysteine and the closing phenylalanine or tryptophan. The D gene is left open where the match is weak. Rows give clone size only sometimes, using once, few, many, or a class for an expanded clone.

D	size	V	J	CDR3	DNA
-	many	TRBV11-2	TRBJ2-2	CASSLDGGDTGELFF	TGTGCCAGCAGCTTAGATGGGGGCGACACCGGGGAGCTGTTTTTT
-	many	TRBV2	TRBJ2-5	CASSVTGAAVRTQYF	TGTGCCAGCAGTGTTACGGGGGCAGCCGTTAGGACCCAGTACTTC
-	many	TRBV30	TRBJ2-7	CAWSKARGWYEQYF	TGTGCCTGGAGTAAGGCCCGAGGATGGTACGAGCAGTACTTC
TRBD2	many	TRBV3-1	TRBJ2-5	CASSPLSGGVIWETQYF	TGTGCCAGCAGCCCCCTCAGCGGGGGGGTTATATGGGAGACCCAGTACTTC
-	-	TRBV3-1	TRBJ1-4	CASSQAEYNEKLFF	TGTGCCAGCAGCCAAGCGGAGTATAATGAAAAACTGTTTTTT
-	-	TRBV7-2	TRBJ2-1	CASSLVAREPDYNEQFF	TGTGCCAGCAGCTTAGTAGCCCGAGAACCCGACTATAATGAGCAGTTCTTC
-	many	TRBV7-8	TRBJ1-1	CASKVQANTEAFF	TGTGCCAGCAAGGTACAGGCCAACACTGAAGCTTTCTTT
TRBD2	-	TRBV9	TRBJ2-5	CASSVGASGHKETQYF	TGTGCCAGCAGCGTAGGTGCTAGCGGGCATAAAGAGACCCAGTACTTC
-	few	TRBV9	TRBJ1-1	CASSVDSGDAFTEAFF	TGTGCCAGCAGCGTAGACTCAGGGGACGCTTTTACTGAAGCTTTCTTT
TRBD1	-	TRBV12-5	TRBJ1-5	CASGVDRVQPQHF	TGTGCTAGTGGTGTGGACAGGGTCCAGCCCCAGCATTTT
-	many	TRBV11-2	TRBJ1-6	CASSSGPINSPLHF	TGTGCCAGCAGCTCCGGGCCGATTAATTCACCCCTCCACTTT
-	many	TRBV5-1	TRBJ2-3	CASSLQESTTDTQYF	TGCGCCAGCAGCTTACAGGAATCGACCACAGATACGCAGTATTTT
TRBD2	-	TRBV11-2	TRBJ2-5	CASSLIPSGAETRYF	TGTGCCAGCAGCTTAATTCCTAGCGGGGCAGAGACCCGGTACTTC
TRBD1	-	TRBV3-1	TRBJ2-1	CASSQSVRQGNEQFF	TGTGCCAGCAGCCAATCCGTACGACAGGGTAATGAGCAGTTCTTC
-	-	TRBV19	TRBJ1-3	CACSIVAGRIPGNTIYF	TGTGCCTGTAGTATAGTCGCGGGACGGATTCCTGGAAACACCATATATTTT
TRBD1	-	TRBV5-1	TRBJ2-3	CASSNRGTFTDTQYF	TGCGCCAGCAGTAACAGGGGAACCTTCACAGATACGCAGTATTTT
-	-	TRBV29-1	TRBJ2-5	CSVEDAATALETQYF	TGCAGCGTTGAAGATGCAGCGACAGCCCTGGAGACCCAGTACTTC
TRBD1	many	TRBV12-3/TRBV12-4	TRBJ1-5	CASRFDRGGNQPQHF	TGTGCCAGCAGATTCGACAGGGGTGGAAATCAGCCCCAGCATTTT
-	-	TRBV29-1	TRBJ1-4	CSVRTPRFGEKLFF	TGCAGCGTGAGGACTCCCCGTTTCGGTGAAAAACTGTTTTTT
TRBD2	few	TRBV10-1	TRBJ2-1	CASSGTSGNMATYNEQFF	TGCGCCAGCAGCGGGACTAGCGGAAACATGGCCACCTACAATGAGCAGTTCTTC